Below, 25 T cell receptor beta chains from the same sample are listed, as sequenced in a study of T cell responses to AZD1222 COVID-19 vaccine (dated by TCRdb to the early 2020s). Receptor amplification or capture employed the immunoSEQ multiplex PCR assay. The source is immuneACCESS, and TCRdb retained only in-frame sequences with V and J called. Part of the clones is not carried over; for the studies checked, unresolved V genes explain less than half of this, and the remainder is unexplained. Counted in this sample were tens of thousands of clones; roughly 80% of them appeared once. The ten top clones hold around 5.4% of the sample. This specimen's time point label, per the study, means: baseline before first vaccination. The source was peripheral blood, collected on day 0 of AZD1222 vaccination. The receptors stem from an adult in good health.

This clone has a handful of counts. The V call is TRBV7-2, the J call TRBJ2-5, with 8 bases fitting TRBD1. J lost 5 bases, V lost 5 bases, and 4 bases had no gene match. Germline V gene data show CDR1 as SGHTA and CDR2 as FQGNSA. The CDR3 totals 13 residues. Here the CDR3 DNA reads TGTGCCAGCAGCCAGGGGGCAGGGGAGACCCAGTACTTC. Translation: CASSQGAGETQYF.

This chain connects TRBV4-1 to TRBJ1-1; 8 positions match TRBD1. The V gene's germline CDR1 is MGHRA and CDR2 YSYEKL. CDR3 length: 15 residues. V was pared by 1 base and J by 4 bases, with 5 bases of the junction left unmatched. DNA of the CDR3: TGCGCCAGCAGCCAAGGAGGAACAGGGGGCACTGAAGCTTTCTTT. It is translated as CASSQGGTGGTEAFF.

This chain connects TRBV7-6 to TRBJ2-5; 8 bases agree with TRBD2. CDR1 is SGHVS, CDR2 FNYEAQ, per germline. The length of the CDR3 is 15 residues. Trimming took 5 bases from V and 2 from J; bases not matched to a gene: 7. The CDR3 reads CASSPLAEQQETQYF. CDR3 coding DNA: TGTGCCAGCAGCCCACTAGCGGAACAACAAGAGACCCAGTACTTC.

This clone was recorded once. The rearrangement links TRBV4-2 to TRBJ2-7; 7 nucleotides align to TRBD1. V lost 2 bases to trimming and J lost 7 bases; unmatched junction nucleotides: 11. The germline CDR1 and CDR2 sequences are LGHNA and YNFKEQ. The CDR3 has 15 amino acids. The CDR3 protein is CASSQTPGTVWEQYF. CDR3 sequence (DNA): TGTGCCAGCAGCCAAACGCCAGGGACAGTGTGGGAGCAGTACTTC.

This clone was counted a single time. The rearrangement joins TRBV3-1 (or the pseudogene TRBV3-2) to TRBJ2-1; maybe TRBD2 (6 bases). Germline CDR1 is LGHDT and CDR2 is YNNKEL (reference sequence). V shed 5 bases and J shed 5 bases, with 16 bases lying between them. The CDR3 has 15 amino acids. The CDR3: CASSGRAGPNNEQFF. For the CDR3, the DNA is TGTGCCAGCAGCGGCCGGGCGGGACCCAACAATGAGCAGTTCTTC.

The rearrangement links TRBV5-1 to TRBJ1-1, with D hard to call. CDR1 and CDR2 (germline): SGHRS, YFSETQ. This CDR3 has 15 amino acids. Trimming pared 2 bases from V and 1 base from J, leaving 12 bases between. In nucleotides, the CDR3 is TGCGCCAGCAGCTTCGGCCGCGGTGAGAACACTGAAGCTTTCTTT. It is translated as CASSFGRGENTEAFF.

This chain links TRBV9 with TRBJ1-4, with D uncertain. V was clipped by 0 bases and J by 7 bases, with 13 bases between them. Germline CDR1 reads SGDLS; CDR2 reads YYNGEE. CDR3 size: 15 residues. The CDR3 DNA reads TGTGCCAGCAGCGTAGATTTGGGTTCGGGTGAAAAACTGTTTTTT. It translates to CASSVDLGSGEKLFF.

This clone was detected only once. The chain couples TRBV7-9 to TRBJ1-2; D might be TRBD1 (6 bases). Trimming stripped 3 bases from V and 3 bases from J, with 8 bases between. There are 13 residues in the CDR3. Per germline, CDR1 SEHNR and CDR2 FQNEAQ (reference sequence). CDR3 sequence reads: CASSFRGDYGYTF. Written as DNA, the CDR3 is TGTGCCAGCAGCTTCAGGGGTGACTATGGCTACACCTTC.

The CDR3 sequence: CASSLRRTGGDYEQYF. CDR3 sequence (DNA): TGTGCCAGCAGCTTGAGGAGGACAGGTGGGGACTACGAGCAGTACTTC. The chain joins TRBV5-6 to TRBJ2-7; 7 bases line up with TRBD1. This CDR3 has 16 residues. Unmatched junction bases numbered 10, after V lost 1 base and J lost 3 bases. Germline V gene lookup returns CDR1 SGHDT and CDR2 YYEEEE.

The CDR3 DNA follows: TGTGCCAGAAGCTTGGGGGAGAGTTCTAAATTTAACTATGGCTACACCTTC. Its translation: CARSLGESSKFNYGYTF. This chain uses TRBV5-3 with TRBJ1-2; no reliable D call. TRBV5-3 is known as an ORF, though its function is uncertain. The germline V and J ends were trimmed by 0 bases and 1 base, with 16 bases remaining between them. CDR3 length equals 17 residues.

The chain carries TRBV2 and TRBJ2-7; D not certain. Germline V CDR1 and CDR2: SNHLY, FYNNEI. V lost 4 bases and J lost 2, with 9 bases in between. The CDR3 is 13 amino acids. The DNA of the CDR3 is TGTGCCAGCAGTGGCGCCAGAGCCTACGAGCAGTACTTC. Translation gives CASSGARAYEQYF. Full variable domain (missing parts from reference TRBV2 and TRBJ2-7): EPEVTQTPSHQVTQMGQEVILRCVPISNHLYFYWYRQILGQKVEFLVSFYNNEISEKSEIFDDQFSVERPDGSNFTLKIRSTKLEDSAMYFCASSGARAYEQYFGPGTRLTVT.

This clone was recorded a few times. The V gene is TRBV30, the J gene TRBJ1-5, with 7 bases fitting TRBD1. This CDR3 comprises 13 residues. V trimming: 5 bases; J trimming: 4 bases; junction bases outside the gene matches: 5. Germline V gives CDR1 GTSNPN, CDR2 SVGIG (reference sequence). For the CDR3, the DNA is TGTGCCTGGGCCGGGACAGCAAATCAGCCCCAGCATTTT. This codes for CAWAGTANQPQHF.

The chain links TRBV9 to TRBJ1-2, with D perhaps TRBD1 (6 bases). The germline V gene has CDR1 SGDLS and CDR2 YYNGEE. The CDR3 consists of 13 residues. V was shortened by 4 bases and J by 4 bases, with 11 bases between the two germline ends. The chain's CDR3 is CASSQEGGYGYTF. The CDR3 DNA follows: TGTGCCAGCAGCCAGGAGGGGGGCTATGGCTACACCTTC.

This chain joins TRBV2 and TRBJ1-1; D uncertain. V was shortened by 4 bases and J by 1 base, with 10 bases between the two germline ends. The CDR3 totals 14 residues. Germline V gene sequence: CDR1 SNHLY, CDR2 FYNNEI. The CDR3 is CASSVDGQNTEAFF. CDR3 nucleotide sequence: TGTGCCAGCAGTGTAGACGGGCAGAACACTGAAGCTTTCTTT.

This clone turned up a few times. The rearrangement links TRBV3-1 (or the pseudogene TRBV3-2) to TRBJ1-3, with 7 bases lining up with TRBD1. This CDR3 has 16 amino acids. Looked up from germline, CDR1 is LGHDT and CDR2 is YNNKEL (reference sequence). V was pared by 5 bases and J by 5 bases, with 12 bases of the junction left unmatched. CDR3 DNA sequence: TGTGCCAGCAGCATTGGGGACAGTACATTGAGAAACACCATATATTTT. As protein: CASSIGDSTLRNTIYF.

V usage is TRBV7-7 and J usage is TRBJ2-3, with TRBD1 matching 8 bases. Germline loops: CDR1 SSHAT, CDR2 FNYEAQ (reference sequence). The CDR3 covers 13 residues. Trimming removed 5 bases from V and 6 bases from J; junction bases left unmatched: 4. The CDR3 DNA reads TGTGCCAGCAGCGCCCGACAGGGGGATACGCAGTATTTT. It translates to CASSARQGDTQYF.

The chain recombines TRBV20-1 with TRBJ1-5; 8 bases are a match to TRBD1. Germline CDR1 reads DFQATT; CDR2 reads SNEGSKA (reference sequence). The CDR3 has 14 residues. With 3 bases clipped from V and 4 bases from J, the junction kept 5 bases outside the gene matches. CDR3: CSASSGTGNQPQHF. As DNA, the CDR3 is TGCAGTGCTAGTTCCGGGACAGGTAATCAGCCCCAGCATTTT.

The rearrangement joins TRBV30 to TRBJ1-6; possibly TRBD1 for D (6 bases). Germline V CDR1 and CDR2: GTSNPN, SVGIG (reference sequence). Deletions cut 8 bases from V and 7 bases from J, with 21 bases between. This CDR3 is built from 15 residues. DNA of the CDR3: TGTGCCGGTGGACGGACAGAAAGACCGAATTCACCCCTCCACTTT. Its translation: CAGGRTERPNSPLHF.

V gene TRBV5-6 combines with J gene TRBJ1-1; D is ambiguous. Germline assignment: CDR1 SGHDT and CDR2 YYEEEE. The CDR3 spans 14 residues. V dropped 0 bases and J dropped 1 base, with 7 bases sitting between them. The CDR3 DNA reads TGTGCCAGCAGCTTGGCCGTACCGAACACTGAAGCTTTCTTT. It codes for CASSLAVPNTEAFF.

This clone was counted a few times. Other DNA sequences in the sample encode the same CDR3. The chain employs TRBV7-9 and TRBJ1-1; D remains ambiguous. The V end was cut by 2 bases, the J end by 3 bases, with 7 bases between. The CDR3 sequence is 13 residues long. Germline CDR1 SEHNR, CDR2 FQNEAQ (reference sequence). CDR3 residues: CASSLQRDTEAFF. As DNA, the CDR3 is TGTGCCAGCAGCTTACAACGGGACACTGAAGCTTTCTTT.

V and J are TRBV5-6 and TRBJ1-1, with 7 nucleotides matching TRBD1. Germline V gene lookup returns CDR1 SGHDT and CDR2 YYEEEE. The CDR3 runs 15 residues. V shed 2 bases, J shed 4 bases, and the junction held 8 bases outside the gene matches. The CDR3 spells CASSFSGGESTEAFF. CDR3 sequence (DNA): TGTGCCAGCAGCTTTTCAGGGGGTGAGTCCACTGAAGCTTTCTTT.

V and J are TRBV4-3 and TRBJ2-1; the match to TRBD1 covers 10 bases. With 1 base clipped from V and 6 bases from J, the junction kept 3 bases outside the gene matches. The germline CDR1 and CDR2 sequences are LGHNA and YSLEER. The CDR3 is 15 residues long. The CDR3 sequence is CASSQVRTGGNEQFF. CDR3 DNA: TGCGCCAGCAGCCAAGTTAGGACAGGGGGCAATGAGCAGTTCTTC.

The CDR3 DNA is TGTGCCAGCAGTTCCAACTCTGGAAACACCATATATTTT. Translation: CASSSNSGNTIYF. The V and J genes are TRBV6-5 and TRBJ1-3, with no clear D. The CDR3 contains 13 residues. Trimming removed 4 bases from V and 0 bases from J, with 4 bases in between. Germline V gives CDR1 MNHEY, CDR2 SVGAGI.

The gene calls are TRBV13 and TRBJ2-3; maybe TRBD2 (5 bases). V lost 4 bases, J lost 1 base, and 12 bases lay in between. CDR1 and CDR2 from the germline V gene are PRHDT and FYEKMQ (reference sequence). This CDR3 is built from 15 residues. The CDR3 DNA reads as TGTGCCAGCAGCTCCTCGGGATCCCGCACAGATACGCAGTATTTT. Translated: CASSSSGSRTDTQYF.

The chain combines TRBV27 with TRBJ1-1; D remains ambiguous. Germline CDR1 reads MNHEY; CDR2 reads SMNVEV (reference sequence). Trimming took off 5 bases at V and 0 bases at J, with 7 bases between the two ends. The CDR3 totals 13 residues. Here the CDR3 DNA reads TGTGCCAGCAGTAACGAATTGAACACTGAAGCTTTCTTT. This sequence encodes CASSNELNTEAFF.